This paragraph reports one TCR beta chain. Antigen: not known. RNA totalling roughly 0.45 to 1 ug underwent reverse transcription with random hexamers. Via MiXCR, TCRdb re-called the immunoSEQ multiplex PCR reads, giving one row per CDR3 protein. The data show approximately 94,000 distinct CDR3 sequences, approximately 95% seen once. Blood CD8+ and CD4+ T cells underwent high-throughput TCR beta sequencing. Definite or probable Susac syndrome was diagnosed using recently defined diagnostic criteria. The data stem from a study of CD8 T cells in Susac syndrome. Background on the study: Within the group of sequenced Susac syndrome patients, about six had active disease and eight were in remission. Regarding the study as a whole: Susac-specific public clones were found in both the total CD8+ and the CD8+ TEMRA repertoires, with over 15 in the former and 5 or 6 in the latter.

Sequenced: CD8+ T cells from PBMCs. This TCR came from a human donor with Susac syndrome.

CDR3 DNA: TGTGCCAGCAGTTTCCCCGGTGTGGGACAGGGGGCAGGGGAGCAGTACTTC. Its protein is CASSFPGVGQGAGEQYF. The gene calls are TRBV28 and TRBJ2-7; 12 bases are shared with TRBD1. With 3 bases clipped from V and 7 bases from J, the junction kept 13 bases outside the gene matches. Germline V lookup: CDR1 MDHEN, CDR2 SYDVKM. The CDR3 totals 17 residues. Based on the CDR3 plus reference TRBV28 and TRBJ2-7, the full variable domain is DVKVTQSSRYLVKRTGEKVFLECVQDMDHENMFWYRQDPGLGLRLIYFSYDVKMKEKGDIPEGYSVSREKKERFSLILESASTNQTSMYLCASSFPGVGQGAGEQYFGPGTRLTVT.